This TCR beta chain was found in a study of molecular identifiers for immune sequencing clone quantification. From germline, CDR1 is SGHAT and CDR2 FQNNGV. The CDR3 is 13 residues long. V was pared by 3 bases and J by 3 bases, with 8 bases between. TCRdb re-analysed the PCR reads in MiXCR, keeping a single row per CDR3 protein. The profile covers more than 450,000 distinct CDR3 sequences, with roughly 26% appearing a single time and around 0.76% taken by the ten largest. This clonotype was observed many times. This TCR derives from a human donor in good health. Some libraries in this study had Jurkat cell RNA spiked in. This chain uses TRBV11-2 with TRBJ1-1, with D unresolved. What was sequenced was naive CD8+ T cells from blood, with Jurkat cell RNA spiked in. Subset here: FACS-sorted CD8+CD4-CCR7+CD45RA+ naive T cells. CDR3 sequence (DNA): TGTGCCAGCAGCTTGGTCGGTTACACTGAAGCTTTCTTT. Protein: CASSLVGYTEAFF.